This T cell receptor beta chain derives from a study of T cell responses to AZD1222 COVID-19 vaccine. Findings of the study overall: Unmutated variant regions are reportedly targeted by nearly half of spike-specific TCRs. Regions 160-218 and 743-854 held dominance among vaccine-associated CD4 TCRs, which spanned spike.

Points on this clone: The antigen is unknown.

Profiling relied on immunoSEQ multiplex PCR, and the TCRdb table lists in-frame clones only, not all of them. The sample shows under 95,000 clones, about 90% of them seen only once. With 4 bases removed from V and 2 bases from J, the gap between germline ends came to 17 bases. The length of the CDR3 is 16 residues. Germline V CDR1 and CDR2: MGHRA, YSYEKL. The sample in question was peripheral blood, obtained 28 days after the second AZD1222 dose. V gene TRBV4-1 combines with J gene TRBJ1-2; D is ambiguous. The TCR originated in an adult who received the AZD1222 COVID-19 vaccine. The CDR3 DNA is TGCGCCAGCAGCCGCACCGACCCCGGCGGAAACTATGGCTACACCTTC. This gives the protein CASSRTDPGGNYGYTF.